The clone carrying this T cell receptor beta chain was observed a handful of times. Its antigen remains unknown. The CDR3 spans 14 residues. The germline V and J ends were trimmed by 1 base and 3 bases, with 7 bases remaining between them. Germline CDR1 is MNHNS and CDR2 is SASEGT. The sample comes from a study of CD8 T cells in ankylosing spondylitis. Overall study results and limits: Certain motif variants had earlier appeared in reactive arthritis synovial fluid and blood.

Quantitative molecular-barcoded 5'-RACE generated the TCR beta libraries. TCRdb independently ran MiXCR on the 5' RACE reads; one entry per CDR3 protein. This table has some 250,000 distinct CDR3 sequences, 20% to 30% appearing once. The source material was blood, either unsorted or a sorted T cell fraction (not recorded which). The chain couples TRBV6-1 to TRBJ2-4; D ambiguous. The receptor comes from a male donor with ankylosing spondylitis or in good health (not recorded which). The CDR3 is CASSEGIGKNIQYF. In nucleotides, the CDR3 is TGTGCCAGCAGTGAAGGGATCGGCAAAAACATTCAGTACTTC.